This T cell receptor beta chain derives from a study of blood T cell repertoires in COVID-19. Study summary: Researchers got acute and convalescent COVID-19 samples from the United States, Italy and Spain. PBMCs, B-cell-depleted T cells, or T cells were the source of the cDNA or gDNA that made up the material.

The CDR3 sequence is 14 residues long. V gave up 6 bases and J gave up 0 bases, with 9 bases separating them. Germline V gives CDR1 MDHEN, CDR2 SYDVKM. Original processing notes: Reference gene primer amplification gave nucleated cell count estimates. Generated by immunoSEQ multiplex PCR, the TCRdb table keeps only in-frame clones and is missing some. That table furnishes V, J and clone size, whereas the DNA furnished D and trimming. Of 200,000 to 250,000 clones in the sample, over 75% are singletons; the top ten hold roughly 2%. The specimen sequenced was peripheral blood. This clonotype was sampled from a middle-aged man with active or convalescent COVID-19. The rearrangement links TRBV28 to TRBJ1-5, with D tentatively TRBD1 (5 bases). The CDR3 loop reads CASSGHFSNQPQHF. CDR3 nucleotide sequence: TGTGCCAGCAGCGGACACTTTAGCAATCAGCCCCAGCATTTT.